This T cell receptor (beta chain) stems from a study of blood T cell repertoires in COVID-19. About the research overall: From the United States, Italy and Spain came samples of acute and convalescent COVID-19.

Original processing notes: Reference gene primer amplification in the assay estimated nucleated cell counts. Data came from immunoSEQ multiplex PCR; TCRdb stores just in-frame clones and leaves some out. For V, J and clone size, that table is used; D and trimming come from the DNA. The sample records some 340,000 clones, around 84% being singletons. Sequences were obtained from peripheral blood. The clonotype was recovered from a woman aged 18 to 35 with acute or convalescent COVID-19.

The CDR3 protein is CASSLSGEPNEQFF. Here the CDR3 DNA reads TGTGCCAGCAGCTTATCCGGAGAGCCGAATGAGCAGTTCTTC. V and J are TRBV11-3 and TRBJ2-1; no reliable D call. Trimming took 2 bases from V and 7 from J, leaving 12 bases between them. This CDR3 comprises 14 residues. CDR1 is SGHNT, CDR2 YENEEA, per germline.